This TCR beta chain is from a study of OX40 agonist ivuxolimab in advanced cancers. Across the study: Three dose-escalation patients had partial responses: one with hepatocellular carcinoma and two with cutaneous melanoma.

Trimming shortened V by 2 bases and J by 0 bases, and 9 bases separated the two germline ends. Per germline, CDR1 SGHTS and CDR2 YDEGEE. The CDR3 runs to 15 residues. Clones were sequenced by immunoSEQ multiplex PCR, and TCRdb holds only the in-frame ones, with some missing. The sample lists more than 50,000 clones; nearly 80% were seen once. This receptor was identified in an adult with an advanced solid tumor such as melanoma, head and neck, liver or kidney cancer. V gene TRBV5-8 combines with J gene TRBJ2-1; no clear D gene. The sequences come from CD4+ or CD8+ T cells sorted from blood, collected in a trial of the OX40 agonist ivuxolimab. The DNA of the CDR3 is TGTGCCAGCAGCTTCACCAGGAGCTCCTACAATGAGCAGTTCTTC. Its translation is CASSFTRSSYNEQFF.